This T cell receptor (beta chain) is drawn from a study of blood T cell repertoires in COVID-19. Cohorts were based on clinical histories the participants reported. Assay: immunoSEQ multiplex PCR; the TCRdb copy retains only in-frame clones and omits some. The data show approximately 300,000 clones, 70% to 90% seen once. The CDR3 has 16 amino acids. V shed 4 bases, J shed 2 bases, and the junction held 10 bases outside the gene matches. The sequenced sample was PBMCs or T cells enriched from blood (not recorded which). This TCR came from a woman in her twenties or thirties who had recovered from COVID-19. The J gene is TRBJ2-5, the V gene TRBV23-1, with TRBD1 matching over 7 bases. TRBV23-1 is an ORF, and what it does is uncertain. The CDR3 sequence: CASSLGTANFQETQYF. The DNA for the CDR3 is TGCGCCAGCAGTCTAGGGACAGCCAACTTTCAAGAGACCCAGTACTTC.